This T cell receptor beta chain was identified in a study of shared clonotypes between healthy human individuals. Study conclusions and caveats: It was observed that roughly 5% of naive CD4 clonotypes were shared across a handful of donors. Non-shared clonotypes had lower generation probabilities than those shared by all four donors.

Evenly divided among several immunoSEQ plates was the genomic DNA of each subset. The protocol was immunoSEQ multiplex PCR, while the TCRdb copy is restricted to in-frame clones and leaves out a portion. The sample includes some 2,400,000 clones, under 97% seen only once; the top ten take roughly 0.13%. The CDR3 covers 15 residues. V lost 1 base, J lost 5 bases, and 15 bases lay in between. CDR1 MDHEN and CDR2 SYDVKM come from the germline V gene. With respect to this clone: What it recognizes is unknown.

The TCR originated in a young man in good health. The V gene is TRBV28, the J gene TRBJ2-7; D could derive from TRBD1 or TRBD2 (6 bases each). The sample taken for sequencing was naive CD4+ T cells sorted from blood. The sample's subset: CD45RA+ positively selected. This CDR3 reads CASSLYPRGAHEQYF. CDR3 nucleotides: TGTGCCAGCAGTTTATACCCGAGGGGGGCTCACGAGCAGTACTTC.